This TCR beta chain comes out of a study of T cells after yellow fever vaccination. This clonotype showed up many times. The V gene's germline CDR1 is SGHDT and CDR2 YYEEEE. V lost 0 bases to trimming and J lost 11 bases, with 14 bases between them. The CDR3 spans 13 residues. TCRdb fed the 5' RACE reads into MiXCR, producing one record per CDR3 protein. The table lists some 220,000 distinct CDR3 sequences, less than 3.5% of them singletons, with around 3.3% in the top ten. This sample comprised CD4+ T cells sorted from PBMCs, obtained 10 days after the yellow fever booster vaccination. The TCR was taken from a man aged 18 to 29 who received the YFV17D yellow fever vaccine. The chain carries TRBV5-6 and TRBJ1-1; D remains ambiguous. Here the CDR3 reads CASSLGAALNAFF. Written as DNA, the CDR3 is TGTGCCAGCAGCTTGGGGGCAGCCCTGAATGCTTTCTTT.